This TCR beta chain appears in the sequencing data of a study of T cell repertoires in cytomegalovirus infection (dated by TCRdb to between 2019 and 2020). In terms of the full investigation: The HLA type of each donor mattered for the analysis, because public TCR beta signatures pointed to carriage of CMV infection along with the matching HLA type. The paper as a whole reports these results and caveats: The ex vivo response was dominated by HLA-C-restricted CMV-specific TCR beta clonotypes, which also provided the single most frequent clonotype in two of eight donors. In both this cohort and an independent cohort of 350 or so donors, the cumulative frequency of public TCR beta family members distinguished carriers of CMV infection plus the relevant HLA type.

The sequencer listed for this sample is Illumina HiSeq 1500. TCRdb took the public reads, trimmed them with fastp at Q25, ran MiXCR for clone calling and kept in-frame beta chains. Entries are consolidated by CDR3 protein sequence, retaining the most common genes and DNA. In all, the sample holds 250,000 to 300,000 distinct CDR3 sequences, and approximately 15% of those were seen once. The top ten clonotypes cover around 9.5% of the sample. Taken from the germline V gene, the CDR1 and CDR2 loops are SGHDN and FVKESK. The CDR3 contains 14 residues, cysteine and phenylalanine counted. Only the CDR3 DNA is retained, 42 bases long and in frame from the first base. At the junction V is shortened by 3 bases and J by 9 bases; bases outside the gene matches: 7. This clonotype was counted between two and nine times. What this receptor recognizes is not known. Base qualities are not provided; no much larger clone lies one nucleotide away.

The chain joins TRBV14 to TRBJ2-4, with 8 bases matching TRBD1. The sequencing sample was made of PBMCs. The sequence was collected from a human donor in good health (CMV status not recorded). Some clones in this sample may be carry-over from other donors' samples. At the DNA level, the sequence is TGTGCCAGCAGCCAGCGGCAGGGGGCCGGCATTCAGTACTTC. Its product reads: CASSQRQGAGIQYF.